A single TCR beta chain is shown here with its context. A read error may explain this, as a much larger clone is one base away. This entry is derived from a study of kidney transplant recipient with SARS-CoV-2 infection. TCRdb processed the reads anew with MiXCR; each CDR3 protein has one entry. Among about 240,000 distinct CDR3 sequences listed, about 28% were seen once. CDR3 length equals 12 residues. CDR1 and CDR2 (germline): MGHDK, SYGVNS. This specimen consisted of a blood sample, obtained at baseline and on day 111 from a kidney transplant recipient. The receptor was isolated from a male patient between 25 and 39 years old who had COVID-19 and was a kidney transplant recipient. Some T cells may be supplied by the graft donor. The gene calls are TRBV25-1 and TRBJ2-2; D is perhaps TRBD2 (6 bases). The CDR3, as DNA: TGTGCCAGCAGGGAGGGCACCAGGGAGCTGTTTTTT. Protein: CASREGTRELFF.